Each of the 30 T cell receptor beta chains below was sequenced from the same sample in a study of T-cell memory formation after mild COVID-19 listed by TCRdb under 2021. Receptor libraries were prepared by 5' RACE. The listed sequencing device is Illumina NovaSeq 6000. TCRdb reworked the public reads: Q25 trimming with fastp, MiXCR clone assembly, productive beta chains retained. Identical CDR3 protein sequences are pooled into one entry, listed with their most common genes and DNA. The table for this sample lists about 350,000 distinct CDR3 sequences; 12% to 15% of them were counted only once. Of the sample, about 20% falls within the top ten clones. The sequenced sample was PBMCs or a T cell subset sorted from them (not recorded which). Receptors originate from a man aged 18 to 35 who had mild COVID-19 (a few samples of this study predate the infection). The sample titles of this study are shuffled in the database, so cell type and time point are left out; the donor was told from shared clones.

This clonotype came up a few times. The CDR3: CASRGGENTEAFF. As DNA, the CDR3 is TGCGCCAGCAGAGGGGGAGAGAACACTGAAGCTTTCTTT. V is TRBV5-1 and J is TRBJ1-1; weak D call: TRBD1 (6 bases). CDR1 and CDR2 (germline): SGHRS, YFSETQ. V was shortened by 5 bases and J by 1 base, with 9 bases between the two germline ends. The CDR3 runs 13 residues.

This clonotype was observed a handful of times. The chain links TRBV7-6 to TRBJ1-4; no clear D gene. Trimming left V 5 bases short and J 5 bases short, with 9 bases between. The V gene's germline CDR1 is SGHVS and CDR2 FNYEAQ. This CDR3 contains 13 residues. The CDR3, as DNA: TGTGCCAGCAGCACATACGCCAATGAAAAACTGTTTTTT. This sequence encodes CASSTYANEKLFF.

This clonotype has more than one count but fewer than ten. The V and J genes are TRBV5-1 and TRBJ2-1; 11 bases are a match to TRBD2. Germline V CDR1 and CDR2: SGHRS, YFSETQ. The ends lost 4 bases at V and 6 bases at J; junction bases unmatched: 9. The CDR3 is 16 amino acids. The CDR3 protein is CASSPDLAGGPNEQFF. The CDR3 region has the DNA TGCGCCAGCAGCCCGGACCTAGCGGGGGGCCCCAATGAGCAGTTCTTC.

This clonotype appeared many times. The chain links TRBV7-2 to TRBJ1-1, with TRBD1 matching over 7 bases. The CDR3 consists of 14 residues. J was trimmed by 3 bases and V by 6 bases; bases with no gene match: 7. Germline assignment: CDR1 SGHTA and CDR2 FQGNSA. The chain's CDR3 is CASRVPGQYTEAFF. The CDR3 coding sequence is TGTGCCAGCAGGGTTCCGGGACAGTACACTGAAGCTTTCTTT.

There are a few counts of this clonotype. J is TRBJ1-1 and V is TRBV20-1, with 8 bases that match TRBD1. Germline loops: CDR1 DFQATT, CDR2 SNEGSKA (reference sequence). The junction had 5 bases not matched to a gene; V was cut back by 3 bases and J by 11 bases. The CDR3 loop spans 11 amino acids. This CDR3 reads CSAREQGGAFF. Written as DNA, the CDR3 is TGCAGTGCTAGGGAACAGGGGGGGGCTTTCTTT.

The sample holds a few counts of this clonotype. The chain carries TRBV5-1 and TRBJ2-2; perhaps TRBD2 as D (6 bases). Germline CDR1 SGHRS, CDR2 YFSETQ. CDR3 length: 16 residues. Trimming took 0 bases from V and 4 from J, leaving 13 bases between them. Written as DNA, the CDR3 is TGCGCCAGCAGCTTGGGTCTGGAGGGGATCACCGGGGAGCTGTTTTTT. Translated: CASSLGLEGITGELFF.

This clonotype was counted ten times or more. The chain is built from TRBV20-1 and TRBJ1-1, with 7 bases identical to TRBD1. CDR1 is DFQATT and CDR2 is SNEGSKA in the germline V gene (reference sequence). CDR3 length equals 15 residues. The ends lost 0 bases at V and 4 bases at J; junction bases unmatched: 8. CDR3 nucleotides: TGCAGTGCTAGAGATCTAGGGGGCGGTGGCACTGAAGCTTTCTTT. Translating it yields CSARDLGGGGTEAFF.

CDR3 nucleotides: TGTGCCAGCAGTTACTTCGGGGGGAGCGATGAGCAGTTCTTC. Protein sequence: CASSYFGGSDEQFF. The chain carries TRBV6-5 and TRBJ2-1, with 7 bases lining up with TRBD2. CDR1 and CDR2 from the germline V gene are MNHEY and SVGAGI. The CDR3 is 14 amino acids. V lost 1 base to trimming and J lost 8 bases; unmatched junction nucleotides: 5.

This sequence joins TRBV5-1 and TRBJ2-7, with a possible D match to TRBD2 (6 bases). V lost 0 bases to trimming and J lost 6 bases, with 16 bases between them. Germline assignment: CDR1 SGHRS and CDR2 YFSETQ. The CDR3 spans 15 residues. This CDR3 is CASSLGLGTVSEQYV. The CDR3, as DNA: TGCGCCAGCAGCTTGGGTTTAGGGACTGTTTCCGAGCAGTACGTC.

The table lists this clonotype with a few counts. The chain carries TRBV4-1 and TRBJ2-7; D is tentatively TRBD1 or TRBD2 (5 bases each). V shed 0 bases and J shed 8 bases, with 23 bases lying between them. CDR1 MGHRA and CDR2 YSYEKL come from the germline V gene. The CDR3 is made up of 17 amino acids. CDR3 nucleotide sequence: TGCGCCAGCAGCCAAGATATCGGGGCGGGTAGAGTCGTCCAGCAGTACTTC. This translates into CASSQDIGAGRVVQQYF.

Here the CDR3 DNA reads TGTGCCAGCAGACCTACTAGCGGGGGTTACGAGCAGTACTTC. It codes for CASRPTSGGYEQYF. This chain links TRBV2 with TRBJ2-7; 11 nucleotides agree with TRBD2. The CDR3 has 14 residues. V lost 6 bases to trimming and J lost 4 bases; unmatched junction nucleotides: 5. CDR1 is SNHLY, CDR2 FYNNEI, per germline.

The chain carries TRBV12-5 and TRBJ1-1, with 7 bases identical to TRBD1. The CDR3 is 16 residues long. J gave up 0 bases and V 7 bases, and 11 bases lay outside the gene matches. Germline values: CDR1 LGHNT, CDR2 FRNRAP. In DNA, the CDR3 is TGTGCTAGTGCCTACGTGGTAGGGGGCATGAACACTGAAGCTTTCTTT. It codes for CASAYVVGGMNTEAFF.

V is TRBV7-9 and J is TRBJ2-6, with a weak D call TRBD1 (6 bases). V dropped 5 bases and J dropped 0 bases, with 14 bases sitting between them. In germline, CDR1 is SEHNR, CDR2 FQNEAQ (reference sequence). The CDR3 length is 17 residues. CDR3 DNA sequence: TGTGCCAGCAGCCCCGGACAGCCCTTCTCTGGGGCCAACGTCCTGACTTTC. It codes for CASSPGQPFSGANVLTF.

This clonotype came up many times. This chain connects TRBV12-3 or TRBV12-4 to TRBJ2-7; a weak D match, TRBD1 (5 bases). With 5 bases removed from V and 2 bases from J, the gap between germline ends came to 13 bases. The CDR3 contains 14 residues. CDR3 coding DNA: TGTGCCAGCAGTCCGAGGACATTTACCTACGAGCAGTACTTC. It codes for CASSPRTFTYEQYF.

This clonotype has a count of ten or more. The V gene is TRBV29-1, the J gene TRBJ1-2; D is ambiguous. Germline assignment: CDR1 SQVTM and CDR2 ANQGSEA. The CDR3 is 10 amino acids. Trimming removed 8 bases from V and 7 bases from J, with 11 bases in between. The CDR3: CSTDRGGYTF. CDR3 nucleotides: TGCAGCACCGATCGGGGTGGCTACACCTTC.

The CDR3 loop reads CASSQEPGQITEAFF. The CDR3 region has the DNA TGCGCCAGCAGCCAAGAGCCAGGGCAGATCACTGAAGCTTTCTTT. V gene TRBV4-1 combines with J gene TRBJ1-1; TRBD1 is a possible D gene (5 bases). V was cut by 0 bases and J by 4 bases, with 12 bases left in between. Germline V CDR1 and CDR2: MGHRA, YSYEKL. There are 15 residues in the CDR3.

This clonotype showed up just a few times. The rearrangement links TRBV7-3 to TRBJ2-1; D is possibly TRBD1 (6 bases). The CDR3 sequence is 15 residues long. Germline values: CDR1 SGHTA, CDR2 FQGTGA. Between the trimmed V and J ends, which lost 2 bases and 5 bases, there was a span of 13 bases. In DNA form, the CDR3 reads TGTGCCAGCAGCTTAGGCAGGGGCTGGGACAATGAGCAGTTCTTC. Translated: CASSLGRGWDNEQFF.

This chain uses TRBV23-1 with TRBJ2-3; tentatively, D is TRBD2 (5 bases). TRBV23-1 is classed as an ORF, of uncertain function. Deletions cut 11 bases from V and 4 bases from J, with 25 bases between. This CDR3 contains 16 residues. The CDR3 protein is CALKTETPGIPDTQYF. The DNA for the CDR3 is TGCGCCCTTAAGACCGAAACCCCCGGGATCCCAGATACGCAGTATTTT.

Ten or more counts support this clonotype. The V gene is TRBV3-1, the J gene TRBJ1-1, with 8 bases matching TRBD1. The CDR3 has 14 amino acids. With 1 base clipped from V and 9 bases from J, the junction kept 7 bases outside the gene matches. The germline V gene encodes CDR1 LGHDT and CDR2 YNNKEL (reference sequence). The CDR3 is CASSQARQGSKAFF. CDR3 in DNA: TGTGCCAGCAGCCAAGCTAGACAGGGGAGTAAAGCTTTCTTT.

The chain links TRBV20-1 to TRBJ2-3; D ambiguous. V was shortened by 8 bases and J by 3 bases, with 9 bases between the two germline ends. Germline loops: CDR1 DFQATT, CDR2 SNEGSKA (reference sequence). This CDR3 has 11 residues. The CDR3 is CSCRPTDTQYF. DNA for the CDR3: TGCAGTTGCCGGCCGACAGATACGCAGTATTTT.

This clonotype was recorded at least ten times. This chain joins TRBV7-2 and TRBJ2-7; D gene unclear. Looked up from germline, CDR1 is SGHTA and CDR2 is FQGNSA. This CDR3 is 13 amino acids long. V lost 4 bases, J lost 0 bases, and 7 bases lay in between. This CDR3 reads CASSSRSSYEQYV. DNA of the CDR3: TGTGCCAGCAGCTCAAGGAGCTCCTACGAGCAGTACGTC.

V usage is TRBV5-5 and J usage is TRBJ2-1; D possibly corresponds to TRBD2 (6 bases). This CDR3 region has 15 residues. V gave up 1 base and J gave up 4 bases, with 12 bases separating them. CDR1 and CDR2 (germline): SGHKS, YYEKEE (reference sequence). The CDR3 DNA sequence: TGTGCCAGCAGCTTGCAGCGGGTAGAATACAATGAGCAGTTCTTC. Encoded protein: CASSLQRVEYNEQFF.

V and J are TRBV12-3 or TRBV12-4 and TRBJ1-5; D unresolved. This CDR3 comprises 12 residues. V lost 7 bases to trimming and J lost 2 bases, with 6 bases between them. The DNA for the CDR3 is TGTGCCAGCACCGGAGGCAATCAGCCCCAGCATTTT. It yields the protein CASTGGNQPQHF.

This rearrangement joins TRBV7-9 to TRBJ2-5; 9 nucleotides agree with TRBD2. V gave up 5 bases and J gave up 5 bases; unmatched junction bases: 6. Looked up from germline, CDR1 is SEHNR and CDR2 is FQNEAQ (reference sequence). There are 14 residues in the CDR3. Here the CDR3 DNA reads TGTGCCAGCAGCGCTCGACTAGCGGAGGAGACCCAGTACTTC. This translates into CASSARLAEETQYF.

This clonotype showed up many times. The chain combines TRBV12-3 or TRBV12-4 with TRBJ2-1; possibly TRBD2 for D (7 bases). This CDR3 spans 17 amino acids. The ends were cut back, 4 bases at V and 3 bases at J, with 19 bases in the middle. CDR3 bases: TGTGCCAGCAGTTCCCCCGGGGAGGGGGGGCGCTACAATGAGCAGTTCTTC. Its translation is CASSSPGEGGRYNEQFF.

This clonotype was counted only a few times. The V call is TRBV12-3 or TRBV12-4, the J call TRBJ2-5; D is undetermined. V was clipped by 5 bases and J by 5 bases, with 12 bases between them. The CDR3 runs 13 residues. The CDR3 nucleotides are TGTGCCAGCAGTCAGCGAATAGGGGAGACCCAGTACTTC. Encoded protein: CASSQRIGETQYF.

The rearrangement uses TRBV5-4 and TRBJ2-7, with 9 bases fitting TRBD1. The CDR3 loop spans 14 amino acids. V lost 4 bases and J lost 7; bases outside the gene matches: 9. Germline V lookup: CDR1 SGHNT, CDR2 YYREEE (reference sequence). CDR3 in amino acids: CASSQDRGAGEQYF. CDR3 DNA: TGTGCCAGCAGCCAGGACAGGGGAGCGGGAGAGCAGTACTTC. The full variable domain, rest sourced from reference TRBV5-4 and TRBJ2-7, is ETGVTQSPTHLIKTRGQQVTLRCSSQSGHNTVSWYQQALGQGPQFIFQYYREEENGRGNFPPRFSGLQFPNYSSELNVNALELDDSALYLCASSQDRGAGEQYFGPGTRLTVT.

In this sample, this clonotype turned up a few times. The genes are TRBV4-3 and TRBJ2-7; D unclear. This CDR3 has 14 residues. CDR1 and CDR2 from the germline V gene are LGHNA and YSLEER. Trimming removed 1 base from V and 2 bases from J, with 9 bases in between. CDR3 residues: CASSQGSGAYEQYF. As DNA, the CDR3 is TGCGCCAGCAGCCAAGGGTCGGGTGCCTACGAGCAGTACTTC.

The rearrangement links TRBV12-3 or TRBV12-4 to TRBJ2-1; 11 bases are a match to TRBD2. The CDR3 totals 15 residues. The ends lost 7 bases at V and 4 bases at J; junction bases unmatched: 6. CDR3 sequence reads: CASTSVAGGYNEQFF. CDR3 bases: TGTGCCAGCACGTCGGTAGCGGGGGGGTACAATGAGCAGTTCTTC.

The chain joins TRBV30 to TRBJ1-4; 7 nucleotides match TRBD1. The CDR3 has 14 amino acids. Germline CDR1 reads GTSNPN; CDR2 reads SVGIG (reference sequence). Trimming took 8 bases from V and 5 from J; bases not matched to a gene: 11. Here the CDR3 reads CAVSKDRINEKLFF. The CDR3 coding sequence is TGTGCCGTGAGTAAGGACAGGATAAATGAAAAACTGTTTTTT. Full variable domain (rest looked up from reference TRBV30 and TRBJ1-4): SQTIHQWPATLVQPVGSPLSLECTVEGTSNPNLYWYRQAAGRGLQLLFYSVGIGQISSEVPQNLSASRPQDRQFILSSKKLLLSDSGFYLCAVSKDRINEKLFFGSGTQLSVL.